This record concerns one T cell receptor beta chain sequence. Its target is unknown. The sample belongs to a study of cytomegalovirus exposure and HLA in healthy donors. Findings and limits, study-wide: Earlier analysis looked at TCR beta V segments, and most were productive about 87% or about 30% of the time. The investigators catalogued 150 to 200 TCR beta chains as cytomegalovirus-associated. The later analysis indicated that the majority of CMV-associated TCR beta chains appeared HLA-restricted.

In germline, CDR1 is SGDLS, CDR2 YYNGEE. The V gene lost 4 bases and the J gene lost 0 bases, with 14 bases spanning the gap. The CDR3 loop spans 15 amino acids. Primers: 60 Vbeta forward and 13 Jbeta reverse. Sequencing was performed with immunoSEQ multiplex PCR; in TCRdb, only in-frame clones are kept and a portion is missing. The data contain roughly 170,000 clones, less than 85% of them seen just once; the ten biggest clones take up 4.8%. The V gene is TRBV9, the J gene TRBJ2-7; no definite D call. The sample taken for sequencing was PBMCs. This clonotype was obtained from a man aged 18 to 30 in good health and CMV-seronegative. CDR3 sequence (DNA): TGTGCCAGCAGCCCTACTGGAGCCTCCTCCTACGAGCAGTACTTC. Its protein is CASSPTGASSYEQYF.